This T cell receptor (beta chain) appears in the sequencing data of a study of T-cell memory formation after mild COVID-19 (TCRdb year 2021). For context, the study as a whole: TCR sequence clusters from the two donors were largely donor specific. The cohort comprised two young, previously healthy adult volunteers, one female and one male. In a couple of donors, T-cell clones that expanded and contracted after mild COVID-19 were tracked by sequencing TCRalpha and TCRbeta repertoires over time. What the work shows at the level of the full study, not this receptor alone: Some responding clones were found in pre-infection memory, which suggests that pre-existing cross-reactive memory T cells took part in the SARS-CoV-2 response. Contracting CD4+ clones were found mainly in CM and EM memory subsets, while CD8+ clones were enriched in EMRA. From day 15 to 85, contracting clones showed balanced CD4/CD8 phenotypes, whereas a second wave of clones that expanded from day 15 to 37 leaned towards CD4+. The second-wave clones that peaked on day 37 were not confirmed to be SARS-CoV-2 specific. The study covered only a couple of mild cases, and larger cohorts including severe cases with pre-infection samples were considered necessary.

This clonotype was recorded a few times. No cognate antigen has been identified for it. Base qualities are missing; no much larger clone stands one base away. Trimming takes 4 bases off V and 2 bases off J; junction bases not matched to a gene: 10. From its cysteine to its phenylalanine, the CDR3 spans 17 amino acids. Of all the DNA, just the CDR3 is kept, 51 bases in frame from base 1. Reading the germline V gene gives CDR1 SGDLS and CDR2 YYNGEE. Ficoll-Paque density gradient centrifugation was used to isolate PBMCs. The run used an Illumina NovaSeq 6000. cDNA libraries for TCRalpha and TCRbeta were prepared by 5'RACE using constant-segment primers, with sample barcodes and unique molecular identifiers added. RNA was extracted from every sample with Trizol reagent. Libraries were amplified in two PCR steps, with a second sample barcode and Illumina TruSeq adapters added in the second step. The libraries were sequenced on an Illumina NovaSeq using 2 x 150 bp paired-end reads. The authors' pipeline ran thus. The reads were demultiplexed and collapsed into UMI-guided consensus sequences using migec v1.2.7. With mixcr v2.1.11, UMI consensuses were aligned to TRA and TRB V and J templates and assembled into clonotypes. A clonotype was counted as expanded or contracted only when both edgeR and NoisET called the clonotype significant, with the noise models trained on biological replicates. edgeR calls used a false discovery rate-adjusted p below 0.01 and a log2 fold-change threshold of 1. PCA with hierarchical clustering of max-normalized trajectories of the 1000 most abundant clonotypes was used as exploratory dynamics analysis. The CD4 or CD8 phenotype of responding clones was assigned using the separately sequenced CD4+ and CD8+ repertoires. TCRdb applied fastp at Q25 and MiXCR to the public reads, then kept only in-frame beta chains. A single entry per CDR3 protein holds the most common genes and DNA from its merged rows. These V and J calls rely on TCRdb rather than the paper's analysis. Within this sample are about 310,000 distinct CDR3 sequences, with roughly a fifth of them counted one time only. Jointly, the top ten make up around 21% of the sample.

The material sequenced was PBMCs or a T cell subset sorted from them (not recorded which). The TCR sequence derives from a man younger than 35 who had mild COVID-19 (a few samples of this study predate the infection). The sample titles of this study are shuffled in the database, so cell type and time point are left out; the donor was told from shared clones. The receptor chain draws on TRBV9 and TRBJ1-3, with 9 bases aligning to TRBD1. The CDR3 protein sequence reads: CASSLRTGDLPGNTIYF. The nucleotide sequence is TGTGCCAGCAGCCTGCGGACAGGGGACCTTCCTGGAAACACCATATATTTT.